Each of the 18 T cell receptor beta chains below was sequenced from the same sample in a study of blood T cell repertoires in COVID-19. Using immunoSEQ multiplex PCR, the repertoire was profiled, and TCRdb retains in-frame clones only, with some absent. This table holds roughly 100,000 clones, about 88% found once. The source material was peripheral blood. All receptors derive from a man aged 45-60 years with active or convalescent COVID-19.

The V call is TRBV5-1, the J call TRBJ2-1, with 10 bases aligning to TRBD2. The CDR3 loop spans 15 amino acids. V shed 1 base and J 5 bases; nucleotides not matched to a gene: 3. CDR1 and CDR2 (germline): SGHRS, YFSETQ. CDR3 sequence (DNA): TGCGCCAGCAGCTTGACTAGCGGGGCCAACAATGAGCAGTTCTTC. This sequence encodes CASSLTSGANNEQFF.

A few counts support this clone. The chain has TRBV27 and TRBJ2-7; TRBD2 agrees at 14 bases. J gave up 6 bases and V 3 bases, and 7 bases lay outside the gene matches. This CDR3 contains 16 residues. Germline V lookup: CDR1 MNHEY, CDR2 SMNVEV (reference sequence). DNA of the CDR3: TGTGCCAGCAGTTTTTCAGGGACTAGCGGGGGCGGCGAGCAGTACGTC. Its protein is CASSFSGTSGGGEQYV.

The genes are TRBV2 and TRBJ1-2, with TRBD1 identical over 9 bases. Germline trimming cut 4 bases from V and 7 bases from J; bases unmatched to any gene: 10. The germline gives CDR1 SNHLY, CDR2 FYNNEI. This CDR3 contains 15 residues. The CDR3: CASSGGPQGAGGYTF. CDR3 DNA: TGTGCCAGCAGTGGGGGGCCACAGGGGGCGGGTGGCTACACCTTC.

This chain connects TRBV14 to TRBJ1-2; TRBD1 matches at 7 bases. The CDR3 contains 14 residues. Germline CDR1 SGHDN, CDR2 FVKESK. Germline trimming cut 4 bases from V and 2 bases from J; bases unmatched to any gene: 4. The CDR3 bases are TGTGCCAGCAGCCCCCTGACAGGGAACTATGGCTACACCTTC. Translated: CASSPLTGNYGYTF. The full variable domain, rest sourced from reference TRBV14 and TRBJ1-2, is EAGVTQFPSHSVIEKGQTVTLRCDPISGHDNLYWYRRVMGKEIKFLLHFVKESKQDESGMPNNRFLAERTGGTYSTLKVQPAELEDSGVYFCASSPLTGNYGYTFGSGTRLTVV.

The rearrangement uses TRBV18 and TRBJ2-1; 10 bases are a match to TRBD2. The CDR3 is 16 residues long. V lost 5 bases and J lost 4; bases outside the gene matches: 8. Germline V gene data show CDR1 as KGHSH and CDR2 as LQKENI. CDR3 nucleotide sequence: TGTGCCAGCTCAGCGTCTAGCGGGGGCCAATACAATGAGCAGTTCTTC. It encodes CASSASSGGQYNEQFF.

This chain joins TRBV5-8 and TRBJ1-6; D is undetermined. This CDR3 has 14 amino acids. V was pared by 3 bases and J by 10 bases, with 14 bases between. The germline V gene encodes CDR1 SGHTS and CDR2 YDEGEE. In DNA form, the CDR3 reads TGTGCCAGCAGCTCCCGGTTGGGGAGATCACCCCTCCACTTT. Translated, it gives CASSSRLGRSPLHF.

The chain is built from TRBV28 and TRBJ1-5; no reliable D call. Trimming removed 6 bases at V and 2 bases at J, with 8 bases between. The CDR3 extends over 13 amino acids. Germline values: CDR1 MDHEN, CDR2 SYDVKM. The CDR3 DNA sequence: TGTGCCAGCAGAGAAGTAGGCAATCAGCCCCAGCATTTT. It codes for CASREVGNQPQHF.

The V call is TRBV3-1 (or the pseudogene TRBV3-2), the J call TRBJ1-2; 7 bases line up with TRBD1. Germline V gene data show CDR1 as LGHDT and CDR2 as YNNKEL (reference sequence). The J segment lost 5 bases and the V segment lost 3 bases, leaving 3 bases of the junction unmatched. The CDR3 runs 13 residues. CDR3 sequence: CASSHRGTYGYTF. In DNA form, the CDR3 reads TGTGCCAGCAGCCACAGGGGGACTTATGGCTACACCTTC.

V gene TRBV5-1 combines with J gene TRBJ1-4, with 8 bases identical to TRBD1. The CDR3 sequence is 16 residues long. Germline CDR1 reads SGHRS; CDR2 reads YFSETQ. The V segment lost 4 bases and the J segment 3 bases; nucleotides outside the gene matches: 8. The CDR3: CASSIQGARANEKLFF. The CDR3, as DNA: TGCGCCAGCAGCATCCAGGGGGCGCGGGCTAATGAAAAACTGTTTTTT. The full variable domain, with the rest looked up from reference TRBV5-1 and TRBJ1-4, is KAGVTQTPRYLIKTRGQQVTLSCSPISGHRSVSWYQQTPGQGLQFLFEYFSETQRNKGNFPGRFSGRQFSNSRSEMNVSTLELGDSALYLCASSIQGARANEKLFFGSGTQLSVL.

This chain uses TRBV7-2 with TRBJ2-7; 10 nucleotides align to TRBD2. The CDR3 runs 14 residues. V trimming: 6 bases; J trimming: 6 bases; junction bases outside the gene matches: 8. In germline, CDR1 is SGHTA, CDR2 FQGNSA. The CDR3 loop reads CASRSGTSDSEQYF. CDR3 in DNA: TGTGCCAGCAGATCCGGGACTAGCGACTCCGAGCAGTACTTC.

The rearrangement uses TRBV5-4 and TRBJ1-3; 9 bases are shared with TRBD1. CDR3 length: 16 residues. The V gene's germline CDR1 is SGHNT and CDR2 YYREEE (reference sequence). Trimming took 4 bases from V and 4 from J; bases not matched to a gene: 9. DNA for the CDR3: TGTGCCAGCAGCCTGGGACAGGGTTTAATCGGAAACACCATATATTTT. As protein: CASSLGQGLIGNTIYF.

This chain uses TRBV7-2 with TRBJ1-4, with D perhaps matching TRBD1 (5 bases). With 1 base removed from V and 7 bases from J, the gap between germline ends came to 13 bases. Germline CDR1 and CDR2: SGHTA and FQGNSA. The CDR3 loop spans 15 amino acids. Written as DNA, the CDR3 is TGTGCCAGCAGCTTAGGAGCGGGGGGTCGTGAAAAACTGTTTTTT. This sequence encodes CASSLGAGGREKLFF. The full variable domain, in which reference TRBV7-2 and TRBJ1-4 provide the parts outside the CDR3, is GAGVSQSPSNKVTEKGKDVELRCDPISGHTALYWYRQSLGQGLEFLIYFQGNSAPDKSGLPSDRFSAERTGGSVSTLTIQRTQQEDSAVYLCASSLGAGGREKLFFGSGTQLSVL.

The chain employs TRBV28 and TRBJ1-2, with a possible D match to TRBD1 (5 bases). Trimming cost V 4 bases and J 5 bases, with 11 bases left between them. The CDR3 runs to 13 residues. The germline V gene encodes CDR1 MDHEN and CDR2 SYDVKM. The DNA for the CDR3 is TGTGCCAGCAGTTCTAGTCCAGGGTATGGCTACACCTTC. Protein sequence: CASSSSPGYGYTF.

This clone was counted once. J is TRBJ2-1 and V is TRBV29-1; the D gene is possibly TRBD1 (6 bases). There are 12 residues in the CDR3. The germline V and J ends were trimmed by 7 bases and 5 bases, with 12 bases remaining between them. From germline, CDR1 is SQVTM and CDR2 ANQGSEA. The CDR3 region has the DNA TGCAGCGCTACACAGGGAAACAATGAGCAGTTCTTC. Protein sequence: CSATQGNNEQFF.

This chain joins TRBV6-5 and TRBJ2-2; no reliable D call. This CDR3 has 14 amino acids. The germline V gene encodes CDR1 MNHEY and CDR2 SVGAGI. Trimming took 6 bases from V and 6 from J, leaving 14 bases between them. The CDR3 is CASSPSTPPGELFF. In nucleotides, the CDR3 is TGTGCCAGCAGCCCCTCGACACCGCCCGGGGAGCTGTTTTTT.

In DNA, the CDR3 is TGTGCCAGCACCCCGACCCGGGGGGATGTTGGAAACACCATATATTTT. This sequence encodes CASTPTRGDVGNTIYF. The rearrangement joins TRBV25-1 to TRBJ1-3; maybe TRBD1 (5 bases). Trimming pared 7 bases from V and 3 bases from J, leaving 19 bases between. The CDR3 totals 16 residues. Germline loops: CDR1 MGHDK, CDR2 SYGVNS.

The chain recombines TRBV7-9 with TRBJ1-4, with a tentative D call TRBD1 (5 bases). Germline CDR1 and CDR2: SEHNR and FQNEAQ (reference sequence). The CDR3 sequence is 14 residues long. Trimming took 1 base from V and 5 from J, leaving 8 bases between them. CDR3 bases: TGTGCCAGCAGCTTAGGTAACAGGAATGAAAAACTGTTTTTT. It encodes CASSLGNRNEKLFF.

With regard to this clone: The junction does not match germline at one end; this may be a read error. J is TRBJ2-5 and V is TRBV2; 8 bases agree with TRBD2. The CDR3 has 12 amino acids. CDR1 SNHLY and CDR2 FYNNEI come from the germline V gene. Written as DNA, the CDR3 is TGTGCCAGCAGTGAGCTTAGCGGGGATTCGCACTTC. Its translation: CASSELSGDSHF. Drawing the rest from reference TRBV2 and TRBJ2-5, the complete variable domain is EPEVTQTPSHQVTQMGQEVILRCVPISNHLYFYWYRQILGQKVEFLVSFYNNEISEKSEIFDDQFSVERPDGSNFTLKIRSTKLEDSAMYFCASSELSGDSHFGPGTRLLVL.